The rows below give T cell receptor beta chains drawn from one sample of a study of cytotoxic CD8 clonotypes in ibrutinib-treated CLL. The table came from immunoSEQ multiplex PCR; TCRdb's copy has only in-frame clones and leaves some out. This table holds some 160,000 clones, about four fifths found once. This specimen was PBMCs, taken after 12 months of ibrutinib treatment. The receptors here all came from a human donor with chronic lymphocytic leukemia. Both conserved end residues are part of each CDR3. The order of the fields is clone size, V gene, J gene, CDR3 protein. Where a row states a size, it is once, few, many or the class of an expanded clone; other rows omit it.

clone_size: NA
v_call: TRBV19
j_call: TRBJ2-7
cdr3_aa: CASRPGLADFYEQYF

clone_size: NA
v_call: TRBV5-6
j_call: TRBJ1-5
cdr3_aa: CASTVSGRDNQPQHF

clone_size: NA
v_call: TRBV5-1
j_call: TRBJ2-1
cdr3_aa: CATKGDSVRNEQFF

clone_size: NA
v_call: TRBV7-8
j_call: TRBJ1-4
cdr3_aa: CASSLGQHNEKLFF

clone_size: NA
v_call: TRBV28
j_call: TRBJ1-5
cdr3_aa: CASTYSSNQPQHF

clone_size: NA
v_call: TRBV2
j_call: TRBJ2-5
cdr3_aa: CASSEGTSGIRETQYF

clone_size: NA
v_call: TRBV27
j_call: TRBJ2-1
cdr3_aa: CASSLAGVTNEQFF

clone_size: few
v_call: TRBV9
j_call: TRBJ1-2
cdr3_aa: CASSGDTSYYGYTF

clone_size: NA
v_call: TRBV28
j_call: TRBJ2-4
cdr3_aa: CASSYQGALAKNIQYF

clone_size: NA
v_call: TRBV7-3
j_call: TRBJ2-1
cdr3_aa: CASSPYAGGPVGEQFF

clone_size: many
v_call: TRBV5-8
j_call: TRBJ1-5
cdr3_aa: CASSLDRNQPQHF

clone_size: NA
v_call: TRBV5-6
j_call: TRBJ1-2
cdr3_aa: CASSLGDRNYGYTF

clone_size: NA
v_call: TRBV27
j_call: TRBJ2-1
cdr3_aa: CASSLVAGSSYNEQFF

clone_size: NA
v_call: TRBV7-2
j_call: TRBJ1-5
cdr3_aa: CASSYDRGSNQPQHF

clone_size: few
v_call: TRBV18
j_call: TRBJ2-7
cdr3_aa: CASSPPYSYEQYF

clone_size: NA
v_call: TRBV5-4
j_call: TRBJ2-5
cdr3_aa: CASSLDPLRGGRETQYF

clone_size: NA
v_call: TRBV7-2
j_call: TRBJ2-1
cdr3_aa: CASSSPGRHLGGEQFF

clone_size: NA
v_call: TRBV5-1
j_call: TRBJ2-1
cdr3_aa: CASSVPSDNEQFF

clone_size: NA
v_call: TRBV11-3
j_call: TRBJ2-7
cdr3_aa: CASSHQGTSGLPTRQYF

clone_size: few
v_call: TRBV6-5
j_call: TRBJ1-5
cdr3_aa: CASSRDADRPPQHF

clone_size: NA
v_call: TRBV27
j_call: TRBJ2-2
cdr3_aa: CASSLSWLGVGTGELFF

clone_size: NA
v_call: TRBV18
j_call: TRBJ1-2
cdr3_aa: CASSTDRVGYTF

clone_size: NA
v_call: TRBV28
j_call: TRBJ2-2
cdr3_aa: CASTSSRVANTGELFF

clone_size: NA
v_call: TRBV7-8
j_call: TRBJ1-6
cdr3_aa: CASSQRTGNNSPLHF

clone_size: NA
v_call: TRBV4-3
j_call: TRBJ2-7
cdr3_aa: CASSQEPGTSYEQYF

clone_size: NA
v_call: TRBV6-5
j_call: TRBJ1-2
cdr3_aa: CASSPRQGQRGGYTF

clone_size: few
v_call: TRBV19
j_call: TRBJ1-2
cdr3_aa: CASSIRDTDGYTF

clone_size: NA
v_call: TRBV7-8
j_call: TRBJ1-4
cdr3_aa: CASSPRQVFNEKLFF

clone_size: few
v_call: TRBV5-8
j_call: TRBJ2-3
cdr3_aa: CASSSILGRGDTQYF

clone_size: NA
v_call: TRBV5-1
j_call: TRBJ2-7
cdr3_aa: CASSLGPVTYEQYF

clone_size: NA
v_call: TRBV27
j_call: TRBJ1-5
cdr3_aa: CASSPTRGRTGYSNQPQHF

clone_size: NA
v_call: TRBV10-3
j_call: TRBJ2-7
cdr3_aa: CAISDGQGIYEQYF

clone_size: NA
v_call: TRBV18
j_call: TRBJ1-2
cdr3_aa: CASSPEPDSFYGYTF

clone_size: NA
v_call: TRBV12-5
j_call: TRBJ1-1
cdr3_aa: CASAGTANTEAFF

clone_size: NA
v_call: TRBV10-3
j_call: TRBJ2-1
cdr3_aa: CAISEPRRGYNEQFF

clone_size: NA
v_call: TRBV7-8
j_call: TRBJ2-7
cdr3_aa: CASREGSWDRGQEQYF

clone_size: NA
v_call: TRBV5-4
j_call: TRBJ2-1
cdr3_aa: CASSGGQAYNEQFF

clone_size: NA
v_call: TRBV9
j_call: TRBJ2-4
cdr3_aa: CASSSGQGLTKNIQYF

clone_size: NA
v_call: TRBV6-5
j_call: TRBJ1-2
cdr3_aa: CASSYSDVGYYGYTF

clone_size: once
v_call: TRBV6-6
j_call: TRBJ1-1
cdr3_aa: CASSYLRDREVGAFF

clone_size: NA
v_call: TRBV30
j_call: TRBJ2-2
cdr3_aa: CAWSVSPIGTGELFF

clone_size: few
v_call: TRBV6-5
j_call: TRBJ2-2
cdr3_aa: CASTLRERPGELFF

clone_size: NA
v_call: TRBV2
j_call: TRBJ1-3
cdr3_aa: CASRPGLDTIYF

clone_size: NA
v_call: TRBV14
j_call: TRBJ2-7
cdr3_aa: CASSQFAYEQYF

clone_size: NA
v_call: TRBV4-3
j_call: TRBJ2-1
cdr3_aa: CASSQAPLPLGEQFF

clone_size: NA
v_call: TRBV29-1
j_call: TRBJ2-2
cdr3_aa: CSVDRGRTGELFF

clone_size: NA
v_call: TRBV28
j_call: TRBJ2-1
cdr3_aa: CASSAWTGQSYNEQFF

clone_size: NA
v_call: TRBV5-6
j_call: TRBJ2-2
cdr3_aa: CASSPQRGGTGELFF

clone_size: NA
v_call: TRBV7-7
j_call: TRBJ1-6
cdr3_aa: CASSLVQGANLPGSPLHF

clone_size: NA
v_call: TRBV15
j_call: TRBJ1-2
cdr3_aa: CATSREYNYGYTF

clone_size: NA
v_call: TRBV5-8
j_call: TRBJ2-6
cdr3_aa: CASSFEGSGANVLTF

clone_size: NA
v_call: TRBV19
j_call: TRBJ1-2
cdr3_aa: CASEQGGGYTF

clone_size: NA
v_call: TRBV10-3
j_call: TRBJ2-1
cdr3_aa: CAISERGGPINEQFF

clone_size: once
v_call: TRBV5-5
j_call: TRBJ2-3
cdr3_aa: CASSLVAGFTDTQYF

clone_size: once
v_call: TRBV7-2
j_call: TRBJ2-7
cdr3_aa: CASSLGPPRGEQYF